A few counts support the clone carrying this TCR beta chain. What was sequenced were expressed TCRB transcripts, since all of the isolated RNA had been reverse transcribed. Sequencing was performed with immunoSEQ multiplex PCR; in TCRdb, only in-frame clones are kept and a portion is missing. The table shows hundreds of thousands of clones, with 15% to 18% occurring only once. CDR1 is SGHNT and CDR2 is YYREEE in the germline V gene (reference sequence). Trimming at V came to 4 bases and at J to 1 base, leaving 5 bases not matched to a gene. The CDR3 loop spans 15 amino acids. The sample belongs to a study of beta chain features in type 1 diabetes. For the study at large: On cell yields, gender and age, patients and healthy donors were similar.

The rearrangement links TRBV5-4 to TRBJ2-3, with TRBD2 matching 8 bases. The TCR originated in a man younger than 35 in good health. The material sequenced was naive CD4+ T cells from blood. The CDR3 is CASSARGAGTDTQYF. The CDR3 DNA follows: TGTGCCAGCAGCGCGCGGGGGGCCGGCACAGATACGCAGTATTTT.